What follows are 26 T cell receptor beta chains derived from one specimen sequenced in a study of blood T cells in healthy people across ages. Combining a sample-barcoded 5' primer with a J-beta primer mix, a second PCR ran for about 7 to 12 cycles. TCRdb re-derived calls from the 5' RACE reads in MiXCR, one entry per CDR3 protein. Of over a million distinct CDR3 sequences listed, 42% were seen once; the top ten hold approximately 7.9%. Material: blood. Source of these receptors: a woman aged 18-29 years in good health.

The J gene is TRBJ1-2, the V gene TRBV6-2 or TRBV6-3; no clear D gene. The CDR3 runs to 11 residues. From germline, CDR1 is MNHEY and CDR2 SVGEGT. V was shortened by 8 bases and J by 6 bases, with 10 bases between the two germline ends. DNA of the CDR3: TGTGCCAGCTCCCGTTTGGATGGCTACACCTTC. Translating gives CASSRLDGYTF.

This clonotype was recorded at least ten times. J is TRBJ2-7 and V is TRBV5-1, with TRBD2 matching over 12 bases. V lost 7 bases, J lost 2 bases, and 7 bases stayed unmatched. From germline, CDR1 is SGHRS and CDR2 YFSETQ. This CDR3 spans 15 amino acids. The CDR3 reads CASGIRTSGTYEQYF. DNA for the CDR3: TGCGCCAGCGGAATACGGACTAGCGGGACCTACGAGCAGTACTTC. Drawing the rest from reference TRBV5-1 and TRBJ2-7, the complete variable domain is KAGVTQTPRYLIKTRGQQVTLSCSPISGHRSVSWYQQTPGQGLQFLFEYFSETQRNKGNFPGRFSGRQFSNSRSEMNVSTLELGDSALYLCASGIRTSGTYEQYFGPGTRLTVT.

The chain employs TRBV6-7 and TRBJ2-4, with a weak D call TRBD2 (5 bases). The J call may be faulty, since TRBJ2-7 better matches the DNA end. TRBV6-7 is classed as an ORF, of uncertain function. There are 17 residues in the CDR3. In DNA, the CDR3 is TGTGCCAGCAGTTACTGCCCGTCAAGAGGACTCACCTACGAGCAGTACTTC. Its protein is CASSYCPSRGLTYEQYF.

This clonotype appeared a few times. The CDR3 DNA reads as TGCGCCAGCAGCCCGGACACAGCTACGAACACCGGGGAGCTGTTTTTT. Amino acid sequence: CASSPDTATNTGELFF. The chain joins TRBV5-1 to TRBJ2-2; TRBD1 might be the D (5 bases). This CDR3 has 16 amino acids. Germline-derived CDR1 and CDR2 are SGHRS and YFSETQ. V dropped 4 bases and J dropped 0 bases, with 13 bases sitting between them.

As regards this clonotype: This may stem from a read error, because a much larger clone lies one nucleotide away. The V and J genes are TRBV29-1 and TRBJ1-4; TRBD1 matches 7 bases. In germline, CDR1 is SQVTM, CDR2 ANQGSEA. The V and J ends lost 8 bases and 0 bases, in that order; junction bases with no gene match: 6. CDR3 size: 14 residues. Written as DNA, the CDR3 is TGCAGCACTGGACAGGCCGCAACTAATGAAAAACTGTTTTTT. This gives the protein CSTGQAATNEKLFF.

The chain is built from TRBV4-1 and TRBJ1-2; 9 positions match TRBD1. The germline gives CDR1 MGHRA, CDR2 YSYEKL. This CDR3 spans 17 amino acids. The V and J ends lost 1 base and 3 bases, in that order; junction bases with no gene match: 9. The DNA for the CDR3 is TGCGCCAGCAGCCAAGGAGAATGGACAGGGGTCGACTATGGCTACACCTTC. Amino acids: CASSQGEWTGVDYGYTF.

This clonotype was observed a single time. V gene TRBV6-5 combines with J gene TRBJ2-7, with D perhaps matching TRBD2 (6 bases). The CDR3 consists of 15 residues. The V and J ends lost 7 bases and 3 bases respectively, with 19 bases between them. CDR1 and CDR2 (germline): MNHEY, SVGAGI. CDR3 in amino acids: CASNWRAGPLYEQYF. As DNA, the CDR3 is TGTGCCAGCAACTGGAGGGCAGGCCCACTCTACGAGCAGTACTTC.

The rearrangement joins TRBV7-6 to TRBJ2-5; TRBD2 aligns across 10 bases. The ends lost 4 bases at V and 2 bases at J; junction bases unmatched: 7. There are 16 residues in the CDR3. The V gene's germline CDR1 is SGHVS and CDR2 FNYEAQ. The DNA of the CDR3 is TGTGCCAGCAGCTCCCCTAAAGCGGGGGGGCAAGAGACCCAGTACTTC. This gives the protein CASSSPKAGGQETQYF.

V gene TRBV21-1 combines with J gene TRBJ2-4; the D call in the table, TRBD1, was not verified against the DNA. TRBV21-1 is a pseudogene. This CDR3 has 16 residues. The CDR3 nucleotides read TGTGCCAGCAGCAAAGAACCGGGGGAGAGGAAAAACATTCAGTACTTC. It encodes CASSKEPGERKNIQYF.

DNA of the CDR3: TGCGCCAGCAGCCAAGAAAGGACAGGGCTCGTCTATGGCTACACCTTC. This translates into CASSQERTGLVYGYTF. The genes are TRBV4-1 and TRBJ1-2; 8 positions agree with TRBD1. The CDR3 is 16 residues long. The germline V gene has CDR1 MGHRA and CDR2 YSYEKL. V lost 0 bases to trimming and J lost 4 bases; unmatched junction nucleotides: 7.

The chain recombines TRBV20-1 with TRBJ1-5; tentatively, D is TRBD1 (6 bases). V was clipped by 6 bases and J by 1 base, with 19 bases between them. Germline CDR1 reads DFQATT; CDR2 reads SNEGSKA (reference sequence). CDR3 length equals 16 residues. The CDR3 DNA is TGCAGTGCCGTACATCCAGGGGCCCACAGCAATCAGCCCCAGCATTTT. Amino acids: CSAVHPGAHSNQPQHF.

This rearrangement joins TRBV15 to TRBJ1-5; D is possibly TRBD1 (6 bases). The CDR3 loop spans 17 amino acids. CDR1 is LNHNV and CDR2 is YYDKDF in the germline V gene (reference sequence). Deletions cut 0 bases from V and 7 bases from J, with 19 bases between. The CDR3 sequence is CATSREAVGGRRQPQHF. CDR3 nucleotides: TGTGCCACCAGCAGAGAAGCTGTAGGGGGGCGCAGACAGCCCCAGCATTTT.

The chain employs TRBV10-3 and TRBJ2-3; 8 positions agree with TRBD2. CDR1 ENHRY and CDR2 SYGVKD come from the germline V gene. V lost 7 bases, J lost 7 bases, and 10 bases stayed unmatched. This CDR3 has 14 residues. DNA of the CDR3: TGTGCCATCAAGCCGGGACTAGTCCTCCATACGCAGTATTTT. Its translation is CAIKPGLVLHTQYF.

The chain uses TRBV21-1 and TRBJ1-4; the table assigns TRBD1, which was not confirmed against the DNA. TRBV21-1 counts as a pseudogene. The CDR3 is 17 residues long. CDR3 nucleotide sequence: TGTGCCAGCAGCCGCCGCGGGCCGGGTGCAACTAATGAAAAACTGTTTTTT. This translates into CASSRRGPGATNEKLFF.

This chain connects TRBV24-1 to TRBJ2-5; 14 positions agree with TRBD2. The CDR3 runs to 17 residues. Losses at the gene ends were 2 bases for V and 3 bases for J; bases not matched to a gene: 4. CDR1 and CDR2 (germline): KGHDR, SFDVKD. The DNA of the CDR3 is TGTGCCACCAGTGATTCCGAGACTAGCGGGAGGGAAGAGACCCAGTACTTC. This gives the protein CATSDSETSGREETQYF.

The CDR3 reads CASRRGTGFTEYAQYF. The CDR3, as DNA: TGTGCCAGCAGACGGGGGACAGGCTTCACTGAATATGCGCAGTATTTT. The rearrangement uses TRBV6-5 and TRBJ2-3; 8 bases are a match to TRBD1. The length of the CDR3 is 16 residues. After removal of 6 bases from V and 10 bases from J, the junction contained 18 bases not matched to a gene. Germline CDR1 and CDR2: MNHEY and SVGAGI.

The chain joins TRBV20-1 to TRBJ2-1; the match to TRBD1 covers 9 bases. Germline V lookup: CDR1 DFQATT, CDR2 SNEGSKA (reference sequence). V shed 6 bases and J 5 bases; nucleotides not matched to a gene: 17. The CDR3 is made up of 17 amino acids. The CDR3: CSAGSPNTGTGHNEQFF. The CDR3 DNA sequence: TGCAGTGCAGGCTCCCCCAACACCGGGACAGGGCACAATGAGCAGTTCTTC.

V usage is TRBV2 and J usage is TRBJ1-5, with 12 bases lining up with TRBD1. CDR1 and CDR2 from the germline V gene are SNHLY and FYNNEI. The V gene end was trimmed by 6 bases and the J gene end by 6 bases; junction bases not matched to a gene: 3. The CDR3 spans 14 residues. CDR3 amino acids: CASRGTGGGQPQHF. In nucleotides, the CDR3 is TGTGCCAGCAGAGGGACAGGGGGCGGTCAGCCCCAGCATTTT.

J is TRBJ2-1 and V is TRBV7-9; TRBD1 matches 8 bases. The CDR3 consists of 15 residues. Unmatched junction bases numbered 16, after V lost 5 bases and J lost 13 bases. Germline assignment: CDR1 SEHNR and CDR2 FQNEAQ (reference sequence). The DNA for the CDR3 is TGTGCCAGCAGCCCGGGACAGGAGATTCGGGAGACCCAGTTCTTC. Translated, it gives CASSPGQEIRETQFF.

This clonotype was counted only a few times. The chain joins TRBV20-1 to TRBJ1-2; maybe TRBD1 (6 bases). Germline V CDR1 and CDR2: DFQATT, SNEGSKA (reference sequence). The CDR3 has 16 residues. Trimming pared 5 bases from V and 0 bases from J, leaving 19 bases between. This CDR3 reads CSAPAGQFATNYGYTF. The CDR3 coding sequence is TGCAGTGCTCCTGCAGGACAGTTCGCTACTAACTATGGCTACACCTTC.

This clonotype was seen a handful of times. The V gene is TRBV7-2, the J gene TRBJ2-7; 10 bases agree with TRBD2. After removal of 6 bases from V and 7 bases from J, the junction contained 12 bases not matched to a gene. The CDR3 extends over 15 amino acids. Germline loops: CDR1 SGHTA, CDR2 FQGNSA. The CDR3 nucleotides are TGTGCCAGCAGTCGCACTAGCGGGAATGGCAATGAGCAGTACTTC. It translates to CASSRTSGNGNEQYF.

This clonotype was seen a handful of times. V is TRBV6-5 and J is TRBJ2-1; a weak D match, TRBD2 (6 bases). With 4 bases removed from V and 5 bases from J, the gap between germline ends came to 24 bases. This CDR3 region has 18 residues. CDR1 and CDR2 (germline): MNHEY, SVGAGI. CDR3 amino acids: CASSSLPQLALGHNEQFF. In nucleotides, the CDR3 is TGTGCCAGCAGTTCCCTGCCTCAACTAGCTCTGGGCCACAATGAGCAGTTCTTC.

The V and J genes are TRBV13 and TRBJ2-1; TRBD2 matches 10 bases. Germline CDR1 is PRHDT and CDR2 is FYEKMQ (reference sequence). The CDR3 spans 16 residues. With 2 bases clipped from V and 8 bases from J, the junction kept 9 bases outside the gene matches. CDR3 in amino acids: CASSLNLAGVRDEQFF. DNA of the CDR3: TGTGCCAGCAGCTTAAACCTAGCGGGAGTTAGAGATGAGCAGTTCTTC. The full variable domain, completed using reference TRBV13 and TRBJ2-1, is AAGVIQSPRHLIKEKRETATLKCYPIPRHDTVYWYQQGPGQDPQFLISFYEKMQSDKGSIPDRFSAQQFSDYHSELNMSSLELGDSALYFCASSLNLAGVRDEQFFGPGTRLTVL.

This clonotype was observed at least ten times. The rearrangement uses TRBV9 and TRBJ2-7; D remains unclear. The V end lost 4 bases, the J end lost 0 bases, and 11 bases lay between the germline ends. This CDR3 region has 14 residues. The germline CDR1 and CDR2 sequences are SGDLS and YYNGEE. CDR3 bases: TGTGCCAGCAGCCCGCAAGCAGGCTCCTACGAGCAGTACTTC. Its translation is CASSPQAGSYEQYF.

Of note for this clonotype: This could be a read error, since a much larger clone is one nucleotide away. The chain has TRBV6-2 or TRBV6-3 and TRBJ2-1, with TRBD2 as a possible D gene (5 bases). The germline CDR1 and CDR2 sequences are MNHEY and SVGEGT. There are 13 residues in the CDR3. The CDR3 region has the DNA TGTGCCAGCAGGGGGAGCTCCTACAATGAGCGGTTCTTC. Residues: CASRGSSYNERFF.

Remarks on this clonotype: No DNA is shown, since the ends of the CDR3 on it are uncertain; the CDR3 is the one TCRdb lists. The CDR3 sequence: CASFGTANYEQYFV. The V gene is TRBV6-6, the J gene TRBJ2-7; whether TRBD2, the table's D call, matches the DNA was not checked. Termini included, the CDR3 measures 14 amino acids. The germline CDR1 and CDR2 sequences are MNHNY and SVGAGI (reference sequence).